The sequence of this TCR beta chain was determined in a study of tumor-infiltrating lymphocytes in primary liver carcinoma. Study-level results: The overlap of tumor-adjacent and tumor-blood pairs was smaller than that of tumor region pairs.

Co-extraction yielded RNA and DNA from approximately 22-30 mg of unsorted bulk tissue. Surgical resection was the treatment these patients received for primary liver carcinoma. There were only treatment-naive patients, all with chronic HBV infection. From around 500 ng of total RNA, TCR beta-specific cDNA was reverse-transcribed using a constant-region primer. Slightly modified ARM-PCR, run as three nested multiplex PCR rounds, produced the TCR beta libraries. The study ran its first two PCR rounds for approximately 10 cycles each, using TRBV1-TRBV30 forward primers and a C-beta reverse primer. Each CDR3 protein is one row after TCRdb ran MiXCR on the multiplex PCR reads. Of over 100,000 distinct CDR3 sequences detected, around 70% appear once; the ten largest clones hold 7.5% to 10%. Germline V gene sequence: CDR1 SGHAT, CDR2 FQNNGV. This CDR3 has 14 amino acids. Remarks on this clonotype: Its specificity is not known. One end of the junction does not line up with germline, which may come from a read error.

Sequenced: tumor-adjacent normal liver tissue. The chain recombines TRBV11-2 with TRBJ2-5; D is tentatively TRBD1 or TRBD2 (5 bases each). The TCR sequence derives from a woman aged 55-70 years with primary liver carcinoma and hepatitis B virus infection. In DNA, the CDR3 is TGTGCCAGCGGGGCAGGAGAGGGGCAAGAGACTCAGTACTTC. Protein product: CASGAGEGQETQYF.